This TCR beta chain is drawn from a study of CD8+ T cells in alopecia areata. As for the study in general: The tofacitinib course ran for 6 to 18 months and was followed by 6 months off drug. Study-wide results and caveats: Researchers reported that TCR sharing among patients proved less clear than in mice, possibly HLA-linked.

Alopecia areata patients provided lesional scalp punch biopsies and peripheral blood. Sorting from PBMCs produced CD4+ and CD8+ T cells. In the case of this clone: Antigen unknown.

Sequencing used cDNA as its template, made by extracting RNA and reverse transcribing it. The method was immunoSEQ multiplex PCR; TCRdb's version includes in-frame clones alone and lacks a portion of them. This table holds about 150,000 clones, more than 45% found once. The CDR3 spans 16 residues. The V gene end was trimmed by 3 bases and the J gene end by 5 bases; junction bases not matched to a gene: 9. Germline V gives CDR1 LGHNA, CDR2 YSLEER. Source: CD8+ T cells sorted from blood, taken at week 0. This clonotype was sampled from a human donor with alopecia areata. The rearrangement uses TRBV4-3 and TRBJ2-1, with 8 bases that match TRBD2. The CDR3 DNA is TGCGCCAGCAGCCAGGATAGTAGCGGGGACAACAATGAGCAGTTCTTC. Amino acid sequence: CASSQDSSGDNNEQFF.